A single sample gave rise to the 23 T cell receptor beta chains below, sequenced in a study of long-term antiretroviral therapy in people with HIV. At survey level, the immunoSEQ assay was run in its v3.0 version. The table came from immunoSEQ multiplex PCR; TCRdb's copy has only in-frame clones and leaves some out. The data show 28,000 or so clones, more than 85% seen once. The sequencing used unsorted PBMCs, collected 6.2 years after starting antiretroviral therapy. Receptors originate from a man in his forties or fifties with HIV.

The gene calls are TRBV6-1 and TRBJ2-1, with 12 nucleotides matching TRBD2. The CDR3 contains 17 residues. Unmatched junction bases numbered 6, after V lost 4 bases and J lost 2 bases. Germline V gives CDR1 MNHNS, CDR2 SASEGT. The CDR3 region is CASSVRTSGAPYNEQFF. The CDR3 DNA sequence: TGTGCCAGCAGTGTCCGGACTAGCGGGGCCCCCTACAATGAGCAGTTCTTC.

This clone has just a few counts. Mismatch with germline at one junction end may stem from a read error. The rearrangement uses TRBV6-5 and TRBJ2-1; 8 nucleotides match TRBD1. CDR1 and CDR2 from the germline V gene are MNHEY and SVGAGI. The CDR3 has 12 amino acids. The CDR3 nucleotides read TGTGCCAGCAGTAACGGACAGGGAGCTACGGTCTTC. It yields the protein CASSNGQGATVF.

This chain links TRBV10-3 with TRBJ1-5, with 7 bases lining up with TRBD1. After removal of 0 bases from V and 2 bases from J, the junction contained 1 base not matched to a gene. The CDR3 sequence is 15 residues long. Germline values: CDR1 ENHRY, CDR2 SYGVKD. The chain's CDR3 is CAISESDRGNQPQHF. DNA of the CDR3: TGTGCCATCAGTGAGTCAGACAGGGGCAATCAGCCCCAGCATTTT.

The DNA for the CDR3 is TGTGCCAGCAGCTTAGGGGACAGGGGGCTAGGGGCCAACGTCCTGACTTTC. Translated: CASSLGDRGLGANVLTF. J is TRBJ2-6 and V is TRBV7-9; 12 positions match TRBD1. The CDR3 is 17 amino acids. Trimming removed 1 base from V and 4 bases from J; junction bases left unmatched: 2. Germline V lookup: CDR1 SEHNR, CDR2 FQNEAQ (reference sequence).

The CDR3 DNA follows: TGTGCCAGCAGCCTACTGAACTACGAGCAGTACTTC. Its translation: CASSLLNYEQYF. V and J are TRBV2 and TRBJ2-7; unclear D gene. With 6 bases removed from V and 3 bases from J, the gap between germline ends came to 9 bases. CDR3 length: 12 residues. From germline, CDR1 is SNHLY and CDR2 FYNNEI.

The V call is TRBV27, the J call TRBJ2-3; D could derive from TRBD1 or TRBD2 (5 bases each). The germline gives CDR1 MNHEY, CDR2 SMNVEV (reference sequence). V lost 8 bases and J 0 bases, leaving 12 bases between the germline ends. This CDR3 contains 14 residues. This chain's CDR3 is CASRDARSTDTQYF. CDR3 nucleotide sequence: TGTGCCAGCCGGGACGCAAGGAGCACAGATACGCAGTATTTT.

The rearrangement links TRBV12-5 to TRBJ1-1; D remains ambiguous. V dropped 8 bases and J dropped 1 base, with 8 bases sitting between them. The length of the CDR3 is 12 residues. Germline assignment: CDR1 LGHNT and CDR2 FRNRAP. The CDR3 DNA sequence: TGTGCTAGTACCCTCTCGAACACTGAAGCTTTCTTT. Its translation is CASTLSNTEAFF.

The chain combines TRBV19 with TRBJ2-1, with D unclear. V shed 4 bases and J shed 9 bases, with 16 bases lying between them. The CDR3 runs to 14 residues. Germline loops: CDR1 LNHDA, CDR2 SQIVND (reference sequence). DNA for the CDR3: TGTGCCAGTAGTAAGGGCAGGAGTATCGGTGAGCAGTTCTTC. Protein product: CASSKGRSIGEQFF.

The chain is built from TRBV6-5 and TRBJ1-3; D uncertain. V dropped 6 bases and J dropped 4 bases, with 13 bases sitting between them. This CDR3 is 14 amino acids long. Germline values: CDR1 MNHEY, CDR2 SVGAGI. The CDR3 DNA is TGTGCCAGCAGCCAATCGGCTCTAGGAAACACCATATATTTT. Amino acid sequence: CASSQSALGNTIYF.

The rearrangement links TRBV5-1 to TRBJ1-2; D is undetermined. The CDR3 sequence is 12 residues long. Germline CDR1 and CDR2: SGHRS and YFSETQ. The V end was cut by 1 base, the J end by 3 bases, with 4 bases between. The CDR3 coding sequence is TGCGCCAGCAGCTTGACAGACTATGGCTACACCTTC. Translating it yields CASSLTDYGYTF. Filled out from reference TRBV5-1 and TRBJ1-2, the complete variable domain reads KAGVTQTPRYLIKTRGQQVTLSCSPISGHRSVSWYQQTPGQGLQFLFEYFSETQRNKGNFPGRFSGRQFSNSRSEMNVSTLELGDSALYLCASSLTDYGYTFGSGTRLTVV.

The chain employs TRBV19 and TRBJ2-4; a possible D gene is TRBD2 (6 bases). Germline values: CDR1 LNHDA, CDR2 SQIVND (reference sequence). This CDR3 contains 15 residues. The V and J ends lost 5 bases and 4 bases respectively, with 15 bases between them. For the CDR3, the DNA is TGTGCCAGTAGTGATCAGGGAGGTTTTAAAAACATTCAGTACTTC. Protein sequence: CASSDQGGFKNIQYF.

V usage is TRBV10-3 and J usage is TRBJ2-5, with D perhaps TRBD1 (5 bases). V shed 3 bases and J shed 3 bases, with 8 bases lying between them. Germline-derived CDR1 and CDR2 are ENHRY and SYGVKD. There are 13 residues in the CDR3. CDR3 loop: CAISDGAEETQYF. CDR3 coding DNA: TGTGCCATCAGTGATGGGGCTGAAGAGACCCAGTACTTC.

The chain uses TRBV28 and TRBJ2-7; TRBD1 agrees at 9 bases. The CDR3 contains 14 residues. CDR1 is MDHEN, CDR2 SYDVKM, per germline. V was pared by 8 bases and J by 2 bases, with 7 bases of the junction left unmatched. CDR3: CASRTGVKAYEQYF. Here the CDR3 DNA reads TGTGCCAGCCGGACAGGGGTTAAGGCCTACGAGCAGTACTTC.

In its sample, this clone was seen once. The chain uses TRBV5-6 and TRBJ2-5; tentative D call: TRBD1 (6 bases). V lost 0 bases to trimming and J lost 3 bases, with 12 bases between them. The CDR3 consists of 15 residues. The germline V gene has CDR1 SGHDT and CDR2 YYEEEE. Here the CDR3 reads CASSLARTGKETQYF. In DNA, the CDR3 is TGTGCCAGCAGCTTGGCCCGTACAGGGAAAGAGACCCAGTACTTC.

CDR3 in amino acids: CASSLGLSGETQYF. The CDR3 coding sequence is TGTGCCAGCAGCTTAGGGTTGTCTGGAGAGACCCAGTACTTC. The rearrangement uses TRBV7-2 and TRBJ2-5, with unresolved D. Trimming removed 1 base from V and 4 bases from J, with 10 bases in between. The germline gives CDR1 SGHTA, CDR2 FQGNSA. The CDR3 is 14 amino acids.

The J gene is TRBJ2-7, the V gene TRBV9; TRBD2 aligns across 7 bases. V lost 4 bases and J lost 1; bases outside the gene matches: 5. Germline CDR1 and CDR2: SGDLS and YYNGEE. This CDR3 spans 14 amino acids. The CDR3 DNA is TGTGCCAGCAGCTTCCTAGCGGAGTCCTACGAGCAGTACTTC. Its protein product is CASSFLAESYEQYF.

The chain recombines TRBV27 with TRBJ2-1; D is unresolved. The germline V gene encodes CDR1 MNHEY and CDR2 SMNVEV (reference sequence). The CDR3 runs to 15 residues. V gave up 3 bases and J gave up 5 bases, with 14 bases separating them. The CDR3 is CASSFNSIDDNEQFF. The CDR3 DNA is TGTGCCAGCAGTTTTAACTCGATAGACGACAATGAGCAGTTCTTC.

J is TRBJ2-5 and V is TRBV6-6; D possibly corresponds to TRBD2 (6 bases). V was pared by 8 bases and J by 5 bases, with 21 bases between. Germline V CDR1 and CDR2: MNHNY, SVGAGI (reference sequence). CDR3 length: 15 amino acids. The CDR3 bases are TGTGCCAGCTCCTCCCCGTCGGGACTGTCCGAGACCCAGTACTTC. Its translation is CASSSPSGLSETQYF.

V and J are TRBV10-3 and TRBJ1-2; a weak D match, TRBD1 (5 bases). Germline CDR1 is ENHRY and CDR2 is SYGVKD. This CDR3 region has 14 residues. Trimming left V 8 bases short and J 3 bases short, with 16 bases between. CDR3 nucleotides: TGTGCCATCCGGCAGGGCGCCGACTACTATGGCTACACCTTC. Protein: CAIRQGADYYGYTF.

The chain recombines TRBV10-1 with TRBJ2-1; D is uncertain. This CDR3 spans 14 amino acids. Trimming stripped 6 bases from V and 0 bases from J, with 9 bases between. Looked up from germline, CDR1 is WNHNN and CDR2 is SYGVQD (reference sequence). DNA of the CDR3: TGCGCCAGCAGCCAGGATCCCTCCTACAATGAGCAGTTCTTC. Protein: CASSQDPSYNEQFF.

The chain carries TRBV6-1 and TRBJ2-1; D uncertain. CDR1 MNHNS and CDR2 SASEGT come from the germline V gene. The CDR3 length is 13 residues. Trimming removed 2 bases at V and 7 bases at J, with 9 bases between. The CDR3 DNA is TGTGCCAGCAGTGAACGGCTCGCGAATGAGCAGTTCTTC. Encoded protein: CASSERLANEQFF.

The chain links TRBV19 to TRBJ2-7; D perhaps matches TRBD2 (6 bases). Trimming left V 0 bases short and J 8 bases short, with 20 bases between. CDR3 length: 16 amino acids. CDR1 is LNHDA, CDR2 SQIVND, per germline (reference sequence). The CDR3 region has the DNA TGTGCCAGTAGTATAGAGGGAACCTCCGGGACTCACAAGCAGTACTTC. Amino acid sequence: CASSIEGTSGTHKQYF. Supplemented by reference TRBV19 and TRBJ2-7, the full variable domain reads DGGITQSPKYLFRKEGQNVTLSCEQNLNHDAMYWYRQDPGQGLRLIYYSQIVNDFQKGDIAEGYSVSREKKESFPLTVTSAQKNPTAFYLCASSIEGTSGTHKQYFGPGTRLTVT.

CDR3 coding DNA: TGTGCCAGCAGCCCCCTCGGAACCGTCGTCGAGCAGTACTTC. It codes for CASSPLGTVVEQYF. J is TRBJ2-7 and V is TRBV7-9; the D is unclear. The CDR3 runs 14 residues. V was clipped by 5 bases and J by 6 bases, with 17 bases between them. CDR1 and CDR2 (germline): SEHNR, FQNEAQ (reference sequence).